Listed below are T cell receptor beta chains from one sample, sequenced in a study of T-cell reconstitution after alpha-beta-depleted transplantation in children. TCRdb itself ran the PCR reads through MiXCR, one entry per CDR3 protein. The sample carries about 90,000 distinct CDR3 sequences, around 16% recorded once. Sequences were derived from PBMCs, mostly from graft donor cells, sampled 180 days after TCRalphabeta/CD19-depleted stem cell transplant. The receptors originated from a male patient between 2 and 10 years old who had a stem cell transplant for acute lymphoblastic leukemia, so the T cells may come from the graft donor. Both conserved end residues are part of each CDR3. D genes are given only for firm matches. Size is stated for part of the rows, as once, few or many counts, or as a class when the clone is expanded.

v_call	j_call	clone_size	d_call	cdr3_aa	cdr3_nt
TRBV5-5	TRBJ2-1	NA	TRBD1	CASSFGTDQYNEQFF	TGTGCCAGCAGCTTCGGGACAGACCAATACAATGAGCAGTTCTTC
TRBV7-9	TRBJ2-7	NA	NA	CASSPRVDKGDLGEQYF	TGTGCCAGCAGCCCGAGAGTGGACAAGGGGGACCTAGGCGAGCAGTACTTC
TRBV12-3/TRBV12-4	TRBJ2-7	few	TRBD1	CASSFWTGGFDEQYF	TGTGCCAGCAGTTTTTGGACAGGGGGCTTCGACGAGCAGTACTTC
TRBV5-1	TRBJ1-6	few	TRBD1	CASRPDRANSPLHF	TGCGCCAGCAGACCCGACAGGGCTAATTCACCCCTCCACTTT
TRBV29-1	TRBJ1-2	few	NA	CSVEGRDYGYTF	TGCAGCGTTGAAGGGAGGGACTATGGCTACACCTTC
TRBV4-3	TRBJ2-1	NA	NA	CASSQVVSEAYNEQFF	TGCGCCAGCAGCCAAGTCGTCAGTGAGGCCTACAATGAGCAGTTCTTC
TRBV11-2	TRBJ2-3	few	NA	CASSLGLAHTDTQYF	TGTGCCAGCAGCTTAGGTTTAGCCCACACAGATACGCAGTATTTT
TRBV5-1	TRBJ2-3	few	NA	CASTSVNGADTQYF	TGCGCCAGCACATCTGTAAACGGCGCAGATACGCAGTATTTT
TRBV20-1	TRBJ2-5	NA	TRBD2	CCASAASGSRWQETQYF	TGCTGTGCTAGCGCAGCTAGCGGGAGTCGATGGCAAGAGACCCAGTACTTC
TRBV6-1	TRBJ2-1	few	TRBD2	CASSERSGGWTDEQFF	TGTGCCAGCAGTGAAAGATCCGGGGGGTGGACTGATGAGCAGTTCTTC
TRBV18	TRBJ2-2	NA	NA	CASSQSDTGELFF	TGTGCCAGCTCACAATCGGACACCGGGGAGCTGTTTTTT
TRBV29-1	TRBJ1-1	many	NA	CSVGLGVRTEAFF	TGCAGCGTCGGATTAGGGGTTCGAACTGAAGCTTTCTTT
TRBV19	TRBJ1-1	NA	NA	CASRSPHSPNTEAFF	TGTGCCAGTAGGTCTCCTCACAGCCCGAACACTGAAGCTTTCTTT
TRBV9	TRBJ1-2	many	NA	CASSVEGGYGYTF	TGTGCCAGCAGCGTAGAAGGGGGCTATGGCTACACCTTC
TRBV29-1	TRBJ1-4	few	TRBD1	CSAGQEPTNEKLFF	TGCAGCGCTGGACAGGAACCAACTAATGAAAAACTGTTTTTT
TRBV4-2	TRBJ1-2	many	NA	CASSQEGEKGEVTF	TGTGCCAGCAGCCAAGAGGGAGAGAAGGGTGAGGTCACCTTC
TRBV12-3/TRBV12-4	TRBJ2-1	few	NA	CASTAGTSNEQFF	TGTGCCAGCACCGCCGGGACTTCCAATGAGCAGTTCTTC
TRBV20-1	TRBJ2-1	NA	TRBD2	CSASRGVGDDEQFF	TGCAGTGCTTCTCGGGGGGTCGGGGATGATGAGCAGTTCTTC
TRBV11-1	TRBJ2-3	once	NA	CASSSVGADTQYF	TGTGCCAGCAGCTCCGTCGGTGCAGATACGCAGTATTTT
TRBV5-1	TRBJ2-7	NA	TRBD1	CASSFDRALVEQYF	TGCGCCAGCAGCTTCGACAGGGCACTGGTCGAGCAGTACTTC
TRBV10-2	TRBJ2-2	NA	NA	CASSGRESTGELFF	TGCGCCAGCAGTGGGAGGGAATCGACCGGGGAGCTGTTTTTT
TRBV4-3	TRBJ2-3	few	TRBD2	CASSQLAGGTDTQYF	TGCGCCAGCAGCCAACTAGCGGGGGGCACAGATACGCAGTATTTT